A single T cell receptor beta chain is shown here with its context. The sample is drawn from a study of CD8 T cells in Susac syndrome. Those who served as multiple sclerosis controls were treatment-naive patients with stable or active relapsing-remitting disease. CD8+ and CD4+ T cells were negatively isolated; TEMRA cells were FACS-enriched. The CDR3 loop spans 15 amino acids. With 5 bases clipped from V and 6 bases from J, the junction kept 11 bases outside the gene matches. Germline-derived CDR1 and CDR2 are DFQATT and SNEGSKA (reference sequence). RNA totalling about 0.45 to 1 ug underwent reverse transcription with random hexamers. TCR beta CDR3 was amplified by immunoSEQ covering 54 Vbeta and 13 Jbeta. TCRdb redid the calling of the immunoSEQ multiplex PCR reads with MiXCR, one entry per CDR3 protein. This repertoire shows about 140,000 distinct CDR3 sequences, about 95% found once; its top ten account for around 0.11%.

Sequencing was performed on CD4+ T cells from PBMCs. The clonotype comes from a human donor with multiple sclerosis. The chain carries TRBV20-1 and TRBJ2-1; 9 bases align to TRBD2. This CDR3 is CSAEIRGRALNEQFF. CDR3 coding DNA: TGCAGTGCTGAAATACGCGGGAGGGCCCTCAATGAGCAGTTCTTC.